Listed here are 27 T cell receptor beta chains from one sample, sequenced in a study of blood T cell repertoires in COVID-19. Generated by immunoSEQ multiplex PCR, the TCRdb table keeps only in-frame clones and is missing some. The sample lists over 85,000 clones; approximately 78% were seen once. Sequenced: peripheral blood. These receptors were taken from a man aged 60 to 69 with active or convalescent COVID-19.

The chain carries TRBV13 and TRBJ2-5, with 10 bases aligning to TRBD2. V lost 5 bases to trimming and J lost 4 bases; unmatched junction nucleotides: 1. This CDR3 contains 13 residues. Germline values: CDR1 PRHDT, CDR2 FYEKMQ (reference sequence). CDR3 nucleotide sequence: TGTGCCAGCAGCCGACTAGCGGGAGAGACCCAGTACTTC. Amino acids: CASSRLAGETQYF. Together with reference TRBV13 and TRBJ2-5, the CDR3 gives the full variable domain: AAGVIQSPRHLIKEKRETATLKCYPIPRHDTVYWYQQGPGQDPQFLISFYEKMQSDKGSIPDRFSAQQFSDYHSELNMSSLELGDSALYFCASSRLAGETQYFGPGTRLLVL.

This clone was observed once. V and J are TRBV19 and TRBJ1-1; possible D gene TRBD1, 6 bases. The CDR3 consists of 13 residues. Trimming stripped 5 bases from V and 3 bases from J, with 10 bases between. The germline V gene has CDR1 LNHDA and CDR2 SQIVND (reference sequence). Here the CDR3 DNA reads TGTGCCAGTAGTCCACAGGGTCACACTGAAGCTTTCTTT. This sequence encodes CASSPQGHTEAFF. Together with reference TRBV19 and TRBJ1-1, the CDR3 gives the full variable domain: DGGITQSPKYLFRKEGQNVTLSCEQNLNHDAMYWYRQDPGQGLRLIYYSQIVNDFQKGDIAEGYSVSREKKESFPLTVTSAQKNPTAFYLCASSPQGHTEAFFGQGTRLTVV.

V gene TRBV27 combines with J gene TRBJ1-5; TRBD1 is a possible D gene (5 bases). Germline lookup yields CDR1 MNHEY and CDR2 SMNVEV (reference sequence). CDR3 length equals 16 residues. Trimming removed 2 bases from V and 3 bases from J, with 14 bases in between. In nucleotides, the CDR3 is TGTGCCAGCAGTTTACGGGGGACTAAGTTCAATCAGCCCCAGCATTTT. This sequence encodes CASSLRGTKFNQPQHF.

This chain joins TRBV6-4 and TRBJ1-5; the match to TRBD1 covers 9 bases. Per the germline V gene, CDR1 is MRHNA and CDR2 is SNTAGT. Trimming cost V 6 bases and J 3 bases; bases outside gene matches: 9. The CDR3 contains 16 residues. For the CDR3, the DNA is TGTGCCAGCAGACATTACAGGGGGCTTATCAATCAGCCCCAGCATTTT. Translation: CASRHYRGLINQPQHF.

The chain is built from TRBV7-9 and TRBJ2-7; 7 bases map to TRBD1. The CDR3 is made up of 14 amino acids. CDR1 SEHNR and CDR2 FQNEAQ come from the germline V gene (reference sequence). After removal of 1 base from V and 3 bases from J, the junction contained 3 bases not matched to a gene. The CDR3, as DNA: TGTGCCAGCAGCTTAGAAAACAGGGGCTACGAGCAGTACGTC. It specifies CASSLENRGYEQYV.

The V call is TRBV4-3, the J call TRBJ2-1, with TRBD2 identical over 13 bases. V was pared by 4 bases and J by 5 bases, with 8 bases of the junction left unmatched. Looked up from germline, CDR1 is LGHNA and CDR2 is YSLEER. The CDR3 runs to 17 residues. CDR3 loop: CASSPHGLAGEDNEQFF. The CDR3 coding sequence is TGCGCCAGCAGCCCCCACGGACTAGCGGGAGAAGACAATGAGCAGTTCTTC.

V is TRBV18 and J is TRBJ2-4; 7 bases agree with TRBD2. J was trimmed by 7 bases and V by 1 base; bases with no gene match: 10. The germline V gene encodes CDR1 KGHSH and CDR2 LQKENI. The CDR3 is 16 amino acids. CDR3 sequence (DNA): TGTGCCAGCTCACCACAACGCGGGAGTCCCCTTAACATTCAGTACTTC. It is translated as CASSPQRGSPLNIQYF.

This CDR3 is CASSSPGTGGQETQYF. The CDR3 nucleotides are TGTGCCAGCAGCTCCCCCGGGACAGGGGGTCAAGAGACCCAGTACTTC. The V gene is TRBV11-1, the J gene TRBJ2-5; 11 bases align to TRBD1. The CDR3 spans 16 residues. V shed 4 bases, J shed 2 bases, and the junction held 6 bases outside the gene matches. Germline CDR1 reads SGHAT; CDR2 reads FQDESV (reference sequence).

The CDR3 DNA follows: TGTGCCCATTGGCCAGGCAGGAACGAGCAGTACGTC. Translated: CAHWPGRNEQYV. The V and J genes are TRBV3-1 (or the pseudogene TRBV3-2) and TRBJ2-7; D unresolved. The germline V gene encodes CDR1 LGHDT and CDR2 YNNKEL (reference sequence). Trimming took 11 bases from V and 5 from J, leaving 16 bases between them. This CDR3 contains 12 residues.

J is TRBJ2-3 and V is TRBV7-6; 9 bases align to TRBD2. The V segment lost 5 bases and the J segment 1 base; nucleotides outside the gene matches: 7. CDR3 length: 16 residues. From germline, CDR1 is SGHVS and CDR2 FNYEAQ. CDR3 protein: CASSATSGSRTDTQYF. DNA for the CDR3: TGTGCCAGCAGCGCCACTAGCGGGTCCCGCACAGATACGCAGTATTTT.

The chain couples TRBV2 to TRBJ1-1; the match to TRBD1 covers 7 bases. V lost 7 bases, J lost 1 base, and 6 bases stayed unmatched. The CDR3 is 14 amino acids. Germline lookup yields CDR1 SNHLY and CDR2 FYNNEI. CDR3 residues: CASNFRDRNTEAFF. For the CDR3, the DNA is TGTGCCAGCAATTTCCGGGACAGGAACACTGAAGCTTTCTTT.

This clone was seen ten or more times. The chain uses TRBV9 and TRBJ1-1, with 8 bases that match TRBD1. The germline V gene encodes CDR1 SGDLS and CDR2 YYNGEE. Trimming at V came to 2 bases and at J to 5 bases, leaving 8 bases not matched to a gene. This CDR3 contains 15 residues. The CDR3 sequence: CASSVRDRGETEAFF. CDR3 sequence (DNA): TGTGCCAGCAGCGTCCGCGACAGGGGTGAGACTGAAGCTTTCTTT.

The chain couples TRBV12-3 or TRBV12-4 to TRBJ1-5; 9 bases match TRBD1. The CDR3 runs to 12 residues. V dropped 5 bases and J dropped 11; count of bases not matched to a gene: 4. DNA for the CDR3: TGTGCCAGCAGTCCTTGGACAGGGGCCCAGCATTTT. Protein product: CASSPWTGAQHF.

This chain links TRBV5-4 with TRBJ2-3; 9 bases are shared with TRBD1. J was trimmed by 5 bases and V by 5 bases; bases with no gene match: 6. Per germline, CDR1 SGHNT and CDR2 YYREEE (reference sequence). The CDR3 length is 14 residues. This CDR3 is CASRSGTGLDTQYF. CDR3 nucleotides: TGTGCCAGCAGATCCGGGACAGGGTTAGATACGCAGTATTTT.

There are a few counts of this clone. The gene calls are TRBV5-1 and TRBJ1-3; possible D gene TRBD1, 6 bases. V lost 4 bases, J lost 4 bases, and 12 bases lay in between. This CDR3 region has 14 residues. Per germline, CDR1 SGHRS and CDR2 YFSETQ. The CDR3 here is CASSPQGDGNTIYF. CDR3 nucleotide sequence: TGCGCCAGCAGCCCACAGGGAGACGGAAACACCATATATTTT.

The chain combines TRBV9 with TRBJ2-7; maybe TRBD2 (6 bases). The CDR3 spans 14 residues. V was shortened by 4 bases and J by 4 bases, with 15 bases between the two germline ends. Germline V gene data show CDR1 as SGDLS and CDR2 as YYNGEE. CDR3 region: CASSPAGGKYEQYF. CDR3 coding DNA: TGTGCCAGCAGCCCAGCCGGAGGGAAATACGAGCAGTACTTC. Variable domain in full (rest from reference TRBV9 and TRBJ2-7): DSGVTQTPKHLITATGQRVTLRCSPRSGDLSVYWYQQSLDQGLQFLIQYYNGEERAKGNILERFSAQQFPDLHSELNLSSLELGDSALYFCASSPAGGKYEQYFGPGTRLTVT.

V is TRBV18 and J is TRBJ1-1; D possibly corresponds to TRBD1 (6 bases). The V end lost 0 bases, the J end lost 5 bases, and 13 bases lay between the germline ends. CDR3 size: 15 residues. CDR1 KGHSH and CDR2 LQKENI come from the germline V gene. The CDR3 DNA is TGTGCCAGCTCACCACCGGACAGCCTCTTGACTGAAGCTTTCTTT. This translates into CASSPPDSLLTEAFF. The entire variable domain, with the rest obtained from reference TRBV18 and TRBJ1-1, is as follows: NAGVMQNPRHLVRRRGQEARLRCSPMKGHSHVYWYRQLPEEGLKFMVYLQKENIIDESGMPKERFSAEFPKEGPSILRIQQVVRGDSAAYFCASSPPDSLLTEAFFGQGTRLTVV.

The V call is TRBV27, the J call TRBJ2-1; 8 positions match TRBD2. The trim removed 5 bases at V and 6 bases at J, leaving 15 bases unmatched. CDR3 length equals 17 residues. Germline CDR1 MNHEY, CDR2 SMNVEV (reference sequence). The CDR3 region is CASSPRTSSPSANEQFF. The CDR3, as DNA: TGTGCCAGCAGTCCCAGGACTAGCTCCCCCTCCGCCAATGAGCAGTTCTTC.

This chain links TRBV2 with TRBJ2-7, with TRBD1 identical over 10 bases. The length of the CDR3 is 12 residues. The V segment lost 9 bases and the J segment 6 bases; nucleotides outside the gene matches: 5. Germline V gene lookup returns CDR1 SNHLY and CDR2 FYNNEI. CDR3 coding DNA: TGTGCCAGGGGGACAGGGGCGGGCGAGCAGTACTTC. Residues: CARGTGAGEQYF. Full variable domain (outside the CDR3, taken from reference TRBV2 and TRBJ2-7): EPEVTQTPSHQVTQMGQEVILRCVPISNHLYFYWYRQILGQKVEFLVSFYNNEISEKSEIFDDQFSVERPDGSNFTLKIRSTKLEDSAMYFCARGTGAGEQYFGPGTRLTVT.

This clone turned up a few times. This chain links TRBV7-8 with TRBJ2-2; D perhaps matches TRBD1 (6 bases). V shed 5 bases and J shed 3 bases, with 16 bases lying between them. The CDR3 has 16 amino acids. Per germline, CDR1 SGHVS and CDR2 FQNEAQ. The CDR3 bases are TGTGCCAGCAGCCCAGCGAGGGGGAGCTACACCGGGGAGCTGTTTTTT. It encodes CASSPARGSYTGELFF.

This clone occurred a few times. This chain connects TRBV6-5 to TRBJ1-5; no clear D gene. Trimming shortened V by 7 bases and J by 7 bases, and 14 bases separated the two germline ends. CDR3 length: 13 residues. The germline V gene has CDR1 MNHEY and CDR2 SVGAGI. The CDR3 loop reads CASKLGGQQPQHF. CDR3 nucleotide sequence: TGTGCCAGCAAATTGGGAGGGCAACAGCCCCAGCATTTT.

The CDR3: CASSARQSSYNSPLHF. The CDR3 nucleotides are TGCGCCAGCAGCGCCCGACAGAGCTCCTATAATTCACCCCTCCACTTT. V gene TRBV5-1 combines with J gene TRBJ1-6, with D tentatively TRBD1 (5 bases). V lost 4 bases and J 0 bases, leaving 11 bases between the germline ends. Per germline, CDR1 SGHRS and CDR2 YFSETQ. CDR3 length: 16 amino acids.

The chain is built from TRBV21-1 and TRBJ1-5. TRBV21-1 is a pseudogene locus. The CDR3 has 19 residues. This CDR3 reads CASSKEREGKRSRNQPQHF. In DNA, the CDR3 is TGTGCCAGCAGCAAAGAAAGGGAGGGAAAGCGTTCTCGCAATCAGCCCCAGCATTTT.

The chain joins TRBV11-3 to TRBJ2-2, with D tentatively TRBD2 (7 bases). Trimming pared 3 bases from V and 4 bases from J, leaving 9 bases between. CDR1 and CDR2 from the germline V gene are SGHNT and YENEEA. The CDR3 is 14 amino acids. CDR3 nucleotide sequence: TGTGCCAGCAGCTTGAGGGGGGGCACCGGGGAGCTGTTTTTT. Translated: CASSLRGGTGELFF.

The chain employs TRBV19 and TRBJ1-2, with D possibly being TRBD1 (6 bases). The CDR3 has 14 amino acids. CDR1 and CDR2 (germline): LNHDA, SQIVND (reference sequence). V lost 5 bases, J lost 4 bases, and 14 bases lay in between. The CDR3 DNA reads as TGTGCCAGTAGTCAGGACAGAGCAACCTATGGCTACACCTTC. Its translation is CASSQDRATYGYTF. The entire variable domain, with the rest obtained from reference TRBV19 and TRBJ1-2, is as follows: DGGITQSPKYLFRKEGQNVTLSCEQNLNHDAMYWYRQDPGQGLRLIYYSQIVNDFQKGDIAEGYSVSREKKESFPLTVTSAQKNPTAFYLCASSQDRATYGYTFGSGTRLTVV.

The rearrangement uses TRBV28 and TRBJ1-2; TRBD1 is a possible D gene (6 bases). The CDR3 covers 12 residues. From germline, CDR1 is MDHEN and CDR2 SYDVKM. V gave up 5 bases and J gave up 8 bases, with 12 bases separating them. The CDR3 here is CASSQGLEGYTF. CDR3 bases: TGTGCCAGCAGTCAGGGGTTGGAAGGCTACACCTTC.

The chain employs TRBV7-7 and TRBJ1-6; TRBD1 might be the D (5 bases). The CDR3 totals 15 residues. Germline V lookup: CDR1 SSHAT, CDR2 FNYEAQ (reference sequence). Trimming removed 1 base from V and 8 bases from J, with 12 bases in between. The CDR3 loop is CASSLVDRPYSPLHF. The CDR3 nucleotides read TGTGCCAGCAGCTTAGTCGACAGACCTTATTCACCCCTCCACTTT. Full variable domain (outside the CDR3, taken from reference TRBV7-7 and TRBJ1-6): GAGVSQSPRYKVTKRGQDVTLRCDPISSHATLYWYQQALGQGPEFLTYFNYEAQPDKSGLPSDRFSAERPEGSISTLTIQRTEQRDSAMYRCASSLVDRPYSPLHFGNGTRLTVT.